Shown below are 32 T cell receptor delta chains from a single sample sequenced in a study of gamma-delta chains in newborns, infants, children. TCRdb called clones from the reads again using CATT. The table has about 11,000 delta-chain clones, about 3.5% seen once. The specimen sequenced was blood. All receptors derive from a child who was a newborn, infant or young child, either healthy, febrile or measles-vaccinated (not recorded which).

This clone was detected only a few times. This clone may be a read error of a much larger clone one base away. This sequence joins TRDV2 and TRDJ3, with 13 bases that match TRDD3. Germline V gene data show CDR1 as GEAIGNYY and CDR2 as EKD. The J segment lost 0 bases and the V segment lost 0 bases, leaving 10 bases of the junction unmatched. The CDR3 contains 22 residues. CDR3 region: CACDTGNWGIRSSSWDTRQMFF. CDR3 coding DNA: TGTGCCTGTGACACCGGTAACTGGGGGATACGCAGCAGCTCCTGGGACACCCGACAGATGTTTTTC.

This clone was seen a few times. The chain recombines TRDV1 with TRDJ1; D ambiguous. Germline V lookup: CDR1 TSWWSYY, CDR2 QGS. Deletions cut 6 bases from V and 3 bases from J, with 11 bases between. This CDR3 contains 13 residues. Written as DNA, the CDR3 is TGTGCTCTTGGTTTAAAACCTCCCGATAAACTCATCTTT. As protein: CALGLKPPDKLIF.

This clone is labeled as large. Other DNA sequences from this sample encode an identical CDR3 as well. This chain connects TRDV2 to TRDJ3, with 9 bases identical to TRDD3. Unmatched junction bases numbered 5, after V lost 3 bases and J lost 0 bases. The germline gives CDR1 GEAIGNYY, CDR2 EKD. This CDR3 comprises 18 residues. The CDR3 region has the DNA TGTGCCTGTGACTGGACTGGGGGACCCTCCTGGGACACCCGACAGATGTTTTTC. Protein: CACDWTGGPSWDTRQMFF.

This chain joins TRDV1 and TRDJ1; TRDD3 agrees at 11 bases. The CDR3 covers 25 residues. J was trimmed by 1 base and V by 2 bases; bases with no gene match: 30. Germline V gives CDR1 TSWWSYY, CDR2 QGS. The CDR3 loop reads CALGESAGASYLTTILGDITDKLIF. The CDR3 nucleotides read TGTGCTCTTGGGGAAAGCGCCGGAGCTTCCTACTTGACCACGATACTGGGGGATATCACCGATAAACTCATCTTT.

This clone has a handful of counts. This rearrangement joins TRDV1 to TRDJ1, with TRDD3 matching 8 bases. This CDR3 contains 20 residues. V gave up 0 bases and J gave up 1 base; unmatched junction bases: 16. Germline loops: CDR1 TSWWSYY, CDR2 QGS. CDR3 loop: CALGELLHRGIGVATDKLIF. CDR3 nucleotide sequence: TGTGCTCTTGGGGAACTTTTGCACCGGGGGATAGGGGTTGCCACCGATAAACTCATCTTT.

This clone has just a few counts. This chain uses TRDV1 with TRDJ1; possible D gene TRDD2, 5 bases. Germline-derived CDR1 and CDR2 are TSWWSYY and QGS. V was shortened by 9 bases and J by 1 base, with 27 bases between the two germline ends. The CDR3 has 18 residues. CDR3: CALLLLIRTEGGTDKLIF. CDR3 sequence (DNA): TGTGCTCTCCTTCTCCTAATTCGTACCGAGGGTGGCACCGATAAACTCATCTTT.

This clone was seen only a few times. TCRdb's protein does not match the DNA translation at residue 5; the protein provided is translated from the DNA. The rearrangement joins TRDV2 to TRDJ1, with TRDD3 as a possible D gene (6 bases). Trimming took off 6 bases at V and 1 base at J, with 26 bases between the two ends. Germline V gene sequence: CDR1 GEAIGNYY, CDR2 EKD. There are 18 residues in the CDR3. CDR3 region: CACSPLPGVGMTTDKLIF. The CDR3, as DNA: TGTGCCTGTTCTCCCCTCCCGGGGGTGGGGATGACCACCGATAAACTCATCTTT.

The chain combines TRDV2 with TRDJ3; 10 bases are a match to TRDD3. This CDR3 has 18 amino acids. V gave up 3 bases and J gave up 2 bases; unmatched junction bases: 6. The V gene's germline CDR1 is GEAIGNYY and CDR2 EKD. The CDR3 coding sequence is TGTGCCTGTGACTCACTGGGGGATTCGGCCTGGGACACCCGACAGATGTTTTTC. It translates to CACDSLGDSAWDTRQMFF.

To note about this clone: A single base is all that separates this from a far larger clone, so a read error is likely. The same CDR3 is also encoded by other DNA sequences in this sample. The rearrangement joins TRDV2 to TRDJ1; TRDD3 matches 7 bases. The junction had 6 bases not matched to a gene; V was cut back by 0 bases and J by 0 bases. CDR1 and CDR2 (germline): GEAIGNYY, EKD. There are 16 residues in the CDR3. The CDR3 DNA sequence: TGTGCCTGTGACACCCTGGGGGGGCCAAACACCGATAAACTCATCTTT. Its protein product is CACDTLGGPNTDKLIF.

This clone ranks as medium-sized. V usage is TRDV2 and J usage is TRDJ2; 8 bases match TRDD3. V lost 1 base to trimming and J lost 0 bases; unmatched junction nucleotides: 6. This CDR3 contains 17 residues. The germline V gene encodes CDR1 GEAIGNYY and CDR2 EKD. DNA of the CDR3: TGTGCCTGTGACACTCTGGGGGACCTTACTTTGACAGCACAACTCTTCTTT. This codes for CACDTLGDLTLTAQLFF.

This clone was seen only a few times. V is TRDV1 and J is TRDJ1, with D tentatively TRDD3 (6 bases). From germline, CDR1 is TSWWSYY and CDR2 QGS. This CDR3 region has 20 residues. The germline V and J ends were trimmed by 5 bases and 3 bases, with 31 bases remaining between them. The CDR3 reads CALGKYTGTKFGGMSDKLIF. The DNA of the CDR3 is TGTGCTCTTGGGAAGTACACTGGGACTAAATTTGGCGGGATGTCCGATAAACTCATCTTT.

The J gene is TRDJ1, the V gene TRDV2; unclear D gene. Per the germline V gene, CDR1 is GEAIGNYY and CDR2 is EKD. Trimming stripped 0 bases from V and 0 bases from J, with 22 bases between. The CDR3 contains 19 residues. In nucleotides, the CDR3 is TGTGCCTGTGACACCGGTAGACTACAGGCCAACCGGTACACCGATAAACTCATCTTT. It is translated as CACDTGRLQANRYTDKLIF.

This clone occurred a few times. V is TRDV1 and J is TRDJ1, with TRDD3 as a possible D gene (5 bases). V was pared by 3 bases and J by 0 bases, with 23 bases between. This CDR3 comprises 19 residues. Germline assignment: CDR1 TSWWSYY and CDR2 QGS. This CDR3 is CALGEPPAIYDRYTDKLIF. For the CDR3, the DNA is TGTGCTCTTGGGGAGCCGCCGGCGATATACGACCGCTACACCGATAAACTCATCTTT.

This clone has more than one count but fewer than ten. The same CDR3 also results from other DNA sequences found in this sample. This chain connects TRDV2 to TRDJ1, with 8 bases fitting TRDD3. The V and J ends lost 4 bases and 1 base, in that order; junction bases with no gene match: 13. This CDR3 spans 17 amino acids. The germline gives CDR1 GEAIGNYY, CDR2 EKD. The CDR3 DNA reads TGTGCCTGTGATACCGTCAGACTGGGGGGTGCCACCGATAAACTCATCTTT. Its protein product is CACDTVRLGGATDKLIF.

This clone showed up just a few times. The chain has TRDV1 and TRDJ4; 13 bases align to TRDD3. The CDR3 is made up of 23 amino acids. Germline trimming cut 4 bases from V and 4 bases from J; bases unmatched to any gene: 30. Germline-derived CDR1 and CDR2 are TSWWSYY and QGS. DNA of the CDR3: TGTGCTCTTGGGGGGGTCCTTCCTACGACTCTATACTGGGGGATACGGAAGTGGGAACCCCTGATCTTT. Its translation is CALGGVLPTTLYWGIRKWEPLIF.

This clone has just one count. This sample includes further DNA sequences coding for the same CDR3. The CDR3 spells CALGEPAYVELRRGAPIIF. CDR3 DNA: TGTGCTCTTGGGGAACCTGCCTATGTAGAACTGCGGCGGGGGGCTCCGATCATCTTT. No J gene was called, and the V gene is TRDV1; the listed D gene, TRDD3, was not tested against the DNA. CDR1 TSWWSYY and CDR2 QGS come from the germline V gene. The CDR3 totals 19 residues.

The chain recombines TRDV1 with TRDJ3, with 11 bases identical to TRDD3. CDR1 TSWWSYY and CDR2 QGS come from the germline V gene. The CDR3 sequence is 22 residues long. Germline trimming cut 0 bases from V and 0 bases from J; bases unmatched to any gene: 10. CDR3 bases: TGTGCTCTTGGGGAACTAGGAGTCTGGGGGATACATCCCTCCTGGGACACCCGACAGATGTTTTTC. Its protein is CALGELGVWGIHPSWDTRQMFF.

This clone was picked up a small number of times. The chain employs TRDV1 and TRDJ1, with unresolved D. The V end lost 6 bases, the J end lost 2 bases, and 13 bases lay between the germline ends. The CDR3 contains 14 residues. CDR1 TSWWSYY and CDR2 QGS come from the germline V gene. The CDR3 reads CALGPHSLTDKLIF. In nucleotides, the CDR3 is TGTGCTCTTGGACCGCATTCTCTTACCGATAAACTCATCTTT.

This clone is termed medium-sized. The rearrangement uses TRDV2 and TRDJ1; 8 nucleotides match TRDD3. The germline V gene encodes CDR1 GEAIGNYY and CDR2 EKD. The CDR3 consists of 15 residues. V was clipped by 3 bases and J by 0 bases; unmatched bases: 5. CDR3 in amino acids: CACDSLLGDTDKLIF. CDR3 in DNA: TGTGCCTGTGACTCTTTACTGGGGGACACCGATAAACTCATCTTT.

This clone was counted only a few times. V and J are TRDV2 and TRDJ1, with 7 bases aligning to TRDD3. This CDR3 is built from 16 residues. Germline CDR1 is GEAIGNYY and CDR2 is EKD. Losses at the gene ends were 3 bases for V and 1 base for J; bases not matched to a gene: 10. The CDR3 is CACDEAGGLTTDKLIF. CDR3 nucleotide sequence: TGTGCCTGTGACGAAGCTGGGGGGCTAACCACCGATAAACTCATCTTT.

This clone was detected only a few times. The V gene is TRDV1, the J gene TRDJ1, with D possibly matching TRDD3 (5 bases). Between the trimmed V and J ends, which lost 3 bases and 2 bases, there was a span of 28 bases. The CDR3 extends over 20 amino acids. Per germline, CDR1 TSWWSYY and CDR2 QGS. This CDR3 is CALGDPTGSLEIPSTDKLIF. The CDR3 region has the DNA TGTGCTCTTGGGGATCCCACGGGTTCCCTTGAGATACCCTCTACCGATAAACTCATCTTT.

No call was made for the V gene; the J gene is TRDJ1; the D call TRDD3 from the table was never checked on the DNA. This CDR3 comprises 25 residues. In DNA form, the CDR3 reads TGTGCTCTTGGGGAACTTGGAGTGGGATTCCCCTACCAATACTGGGGGATACGCGGTTCCGATAAACTCATCTTT. Its protein is CALGELGVGFPYQYWGIRGSDKLIF.

This clone turned up a few times. CDR3 DNA: TGTGCCTGTGACAACCTCGAGGTTCTGGGGGATACGAGTAACACCGATAAACTCATCTTT. This gives the protein CACDNLEVLGDTSNTDKLIF. The chain combines TRDV2 with TRDJ1, with 12 bases identical to TRDD3. The CDR3 spans 20 residues. In germline, CDR1 is GEAIGNYY, CDR2 EKD. V was pared by 2 bases and J by 0 bases, with 15 bases of the junction left unmatched.

By share, this clone ranks as medium-sized. This sample includes further DNA sequences coding for the same CDR3. The V gene is TRDV2, the J gene TRDJ3, with 7 nucleotides matching TRDD3. Losses at the gene ends were 1 base for V and 0 bases for J; bases not matched to a gene: 5. The CDR3 spans 18 residues. The germline CDR1 and CDR2 sequences are GEAIGNYY and EKD. CDR3 coding DNA: TGTGCCTGTGACACAGCTGGGGGGAGCTCCTGGGACACCCGACAGATGTTTTTC. Its translation: CACDTAGGSSWDTRQMFF.

The chain employs TRDV1 and TRDJ1, with TRDD3 matching 10 bases. Germline V CDR1 and CDR2: TSWWSYY, QGS. V lost 6 bases and J lost 0; bases outside the gene matches: 25. This CDR3 has 22 amino acids. The CDR3 spells CALGSQALPRKYWGMNTDKLIF. In DNA form, the CDR3 reads TGTGCTCTTGGATCCCAAGCGCTTCCTAGAAAGTACTGGGGGATGAACACCGATAAACTCATCTTT.

The J gene is given as TRDJ1, and the V gene is not called; the table's D call, TRDD3, was not checked against the DNA. The CDR3 length is 22 residues. CDR3 region: CALGIQAARTDAGGYTADKLIF. CDR3 in DNA: TGTGCTCTTGGGATTCAAGCGGCCCGCACTGATGCTGGGGGATACACCGCCGATAAACTCATCTTT.

This clone is judged medium-sized (0.01 to 0.1%). The chain recombines TRAV29/DV5 with TRDJ1, with 9 bases identical to TRDD3. Germline-derived CDR1 and CDR2 are NSMFDY and ISSIKDK. J was trimmed by 1 base and V by 0 bases; bases with no gene match: 19. The CDR3 covers 20 residues. The CDR3 bases are TGTGCAGCAAGCGCGGCCCGGCCCCTACGGGGATACGCGCTCACCGATAAACTCATCTTT. Protein sequence: CAASAARPLRGYALTDKLIF.

This clone was observed a few times. V is TRDV1 and J is TRDJ1; 10 bases are shared with TRDD3. The germline V gene encodes CDR1 TSWWSYY and CDR2 QGS. This CDR3 region has 16 residues. V lost 7 bases and J lost 4; bases outside the gene matches: 12. Here the CDR3 DNA reads TGTGCTCTTGAAGGACATGGGGGATACAACGGCGATAAACTCATCTTT. This encodes CALEGHGGYNGDKLIF.

This clone was counted between two and nine times. Sequence at one end of the junction differs from germline and may be a read error. The CDR3 spells CACDDAARVRLGDTPDKPIF. Written as DNA, the CDR3 is TGTGCCTGTGACGACGCCGCCCGGGTGAGGTTGGGGGATACGCCCGATAAACCCATCTTT. The chain has TRDV2 and TRDJ1; TRDD3 agrees at 11 bases. The CDR3 sequence is 20 residues long. CDR1 and CDR2 from the germline V gene are GEAIGNYY and EKD.

This clone was counted between two and nine times. The identical CDR3 is also encoded by other nucleotide sequences in the sample. J is TRDJ1 and V is TRDV1; 10 bases match TRDD3. Germline CDR1 reads TSWWSYY; CDR2 reads QGS. The CDR3 is 21 residues long. The V gene end was trimmed by 3 bases and the J gene end by 2 bases; junction bases not matched to a gene: 21. CDR3 region: CALGDPTLPLPLLGDTDKLIF. The CDR3 DNA follows: TGTGCTCTTGGGGACCCTACCTTGCCCCTTCCCCTACTGGGGGATACCGATAAACTCATCTTT.

This clone appeared a few times. The chain carries TRDV2 and TRDJ1; perhaps TRDD3 as D (6 bases). CDR1 is GEAIGNYY and CDR2 is EKD in the germline V gene. V gave up 0 bases and J gave up 5 bases, with 24 bases separating them. The CDR3 consists of 18 residues. The CDR3 bases are TGTGCCTGTGACACCGCGCCTGACGGGTTACATACTGGGGATAAACTCATCTTT. Translated: CACDTAPDGLHTGDKLIF.

Worth noting for this clone: The same CDR3 is also encoded by other DNA sequences in this sample. The chain employs TRDV3 and TRDJ1; the match to TRDD3 covers 11 bases. The germline V gene has CDR1 TVYSNPD and CDR2 GDNSRS (reference sequence). CDR3 length: 15 amino acids. The V gene end was trimmed by 4 bases and the J gene end by 8 bases; junction bases not matched to a gene: 15. The CDR3 coding sequence is TGTGCCTGCTGTGTACTGGGGGATATCGAGGGAAAACTCATCTTT. Its protein product is CACCVLGDIEGKLIF.